This T cell receptor (gamma chain) was identified during a study of human gamma delta and Vdelta1 T cells. General study points: Acute myeloid leukemia was reportedly broadly targeted by polyclonal Delta One T cells.

This clone was detected once. Its antigen remains unknown. TCRdb re-identified clones in the PCR reads via CATT. The sample lists several thousand gamma-chain clones; about 47% were seen once. Trimming removed 4 bases from V and 2 bases from J; junction bases left unmatched: 4. The CDR3 runs 15 residues. This TCR came from a human donor in good health. The chain employs TRGV11 and TRGJP2. TRGV11 belongs to the ORF category, with a function that is uncertain. The sequenced sample was Vdelta1 gamma-delta T cells from blood grown in culture (DOT cells). The CDR3 reads CACWIRASSDWIKTF. DNA for the CDR3: TGTGCCTGCTGGATTAGAGCAAGTAGTGATTGGATCAAGACGTTT.